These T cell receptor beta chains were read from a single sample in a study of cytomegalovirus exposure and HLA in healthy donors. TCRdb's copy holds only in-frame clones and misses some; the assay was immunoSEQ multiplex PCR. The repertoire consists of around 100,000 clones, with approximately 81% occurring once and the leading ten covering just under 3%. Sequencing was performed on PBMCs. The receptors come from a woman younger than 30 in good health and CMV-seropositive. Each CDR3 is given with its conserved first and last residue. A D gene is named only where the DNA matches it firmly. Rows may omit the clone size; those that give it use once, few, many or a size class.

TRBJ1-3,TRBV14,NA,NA,TGTGCCAGCAGCCTCTACAGGGAGTCTACTGGAAACACCATATATTTT,CASSLYRESTGNTIYF
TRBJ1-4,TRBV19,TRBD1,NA,TGTGCCAGTAGTATATCTCGGCGCCGCGTCAGGGGGGATGAAAAACTGTTTTTT,CASSISRRRVRGDEKLFF
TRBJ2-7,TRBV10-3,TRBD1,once,TGTGCCATCAGTGGAGGACAGGCGGGCTCCTACGAGCAGTACTTC,CAISGGQAGSYEQYF
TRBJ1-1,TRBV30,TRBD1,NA,TGTGCCTGGGGCAGGGGGCTAAACACTGAAGCTTTCTTT,CAWGRGLNTEAFF
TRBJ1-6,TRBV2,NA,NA,TGTGCCAGCAGTGCGGGTTCCCATAATTCACCCCTCCACTTT,CASSAGSHNSPLHF
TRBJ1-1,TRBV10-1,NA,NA,TGCGCCAGCAGTGAGGGGGGCAAGAACACTGAAGCTTTCTTT,CASSEGGKNTEAFF
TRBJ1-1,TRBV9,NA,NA,TGTGCCAGCAGCGTAGATCCGGGGTGGGCCACTGAAGCTTTCTTT,CASSVDPGWATEAFF
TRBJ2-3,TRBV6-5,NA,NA,TGTGCCAGCAGTTACCCCCCGGGGACAGATACGCAGTATTTT,CASSYPPGTDTQYF
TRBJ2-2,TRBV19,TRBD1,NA,TGTGCCACTGCCATGGACAGGCCGAACACCGGGGAGCTGTTTTTT,CATAMDRPNTGELFF
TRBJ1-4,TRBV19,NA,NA,TGTGCCAGTTCCGCGGGGTCCACTAATGAAAAACTGTTTTTT,CASSAGSTNEKLFF
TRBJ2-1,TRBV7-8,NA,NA,TGTGCCAGCAGCTTAGGGGGACTTCGAGGGTTAGGAAATGAGCAGTTCTTC,CASSLGGLRGLGNEQFF
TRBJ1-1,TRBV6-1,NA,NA,TGTGCCAGCAGTGAGGCAGGGGTGAACACTGAAGCTTTCTTT,CASSEAGVNTEAFF
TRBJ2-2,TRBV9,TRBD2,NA,TGTGCCAGCAGTGGCGGGACTAGCGGAATCGGGGAGCTGTTTTTT,CASSGGTSGIGELFF
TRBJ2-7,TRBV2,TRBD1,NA,TGTGCCAGCAGTTACCCAATGAGCGGAGCGCGGGACAGGTACGAGCAGTACTTC,CASSYPMSGARDRYEQYF
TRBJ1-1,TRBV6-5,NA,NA,TGTGCCAGCAGCCCTGAATTCGGGACTGAAGCTTTCTTT,CASSPEFGTEAFF
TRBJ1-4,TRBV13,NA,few,TGTGCCAGCAGCTTGACAGCAACTAATGAAAAACTGTTTTTT,CASSLTATNEKLFF
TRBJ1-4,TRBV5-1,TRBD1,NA,TGCGCCAGCAGCTCGGGACAGGGGAGTGAAAAACTGTTTTTT,CASSSGQGSEKLFF
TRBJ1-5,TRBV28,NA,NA,TGTGCCAGCAGTCCCCCCGGACTGCGGGACAATCAGCCCCAGCATTTT,CASSPPGLRDNQPQHF
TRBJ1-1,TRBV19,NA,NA,TGTGCCAGTAGACACAGGGAAGGCACTGAAGCTTTCTTT,CASRHREGTEAFF
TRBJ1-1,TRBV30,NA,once,TGTGCTGCGGGGACGGCCGAGACACTATCCGTTATGAACACTGAAGCTTTCTTT,CAAGTAETLSVMNTEAFF
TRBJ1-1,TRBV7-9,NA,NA,TGTGCCAGCAGCTTAGGCGACAGAAGAGCTTTCTTT,CASSLGDRRAFF
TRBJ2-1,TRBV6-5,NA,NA,TGTGCCAGCAGTTACGCGGAAAGCTCCTACAATGAGCAGTTCTTC,CASSYAESSYNEQFF
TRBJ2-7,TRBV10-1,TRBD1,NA,TGCGCCAGCGGACAGGGGTCGGGAGAGCAGTACTTC,CASGQGSGEQYF
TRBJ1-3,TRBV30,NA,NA,TGTGCCTACACGAGGGATGGAAACACCATATATTTT,CAYTRDGNTIYF
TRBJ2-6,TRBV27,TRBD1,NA,TGTGCCAGCAGTGGACGGGACAGCACTTCTGGGGCCAACGTCCTGACTTTC,CASSGRDSTSGANVLTF
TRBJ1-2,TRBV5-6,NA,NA,TGTGCCAGCAGCTTGGGGCCAGGGAACTACTATGGCTACACCTTC,CASSLGPGNYYGYTF
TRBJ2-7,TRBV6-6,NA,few,TGTGCCAGCAGCCAGGGGAGCGAGCAGTACTTC,CASSQGSEQYF
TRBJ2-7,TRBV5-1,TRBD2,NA,TGCGCCAGCAGCGTCACTAGCGGGAGCTCCTACGAGCAGTACTTC,CASSVTSGSSYEQYF
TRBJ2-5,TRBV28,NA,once,TGTGCCATCACTACCGTTTGGGACAAATACCAAGAGACCCAGTACTTC,CAITTVWDKYQETQYF
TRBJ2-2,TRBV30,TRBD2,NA,TGTGCCTGGGGACTAGCGGGCGCCGGCACCGGGGAGCTGTTTTTT,CAWGLAGAGTGELFF
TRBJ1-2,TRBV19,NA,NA,TGTGCCAGTAGTGCGCAAACAGCACTTTATGGCTACACCTTC,CASSAQTALYGYTF
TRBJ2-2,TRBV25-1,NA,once,TGTGCCAGCAGTGAATCAGGAGGGGAGCTGTTTTTT,CASSESGGELFF
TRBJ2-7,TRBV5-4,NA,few,TGTGCCAGCAGCCTCGGACTGTACTCCCCCTACGAGCAGTACTTC,CASSLGLYSPYEQYF
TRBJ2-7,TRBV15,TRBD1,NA,TGTGCCACCAGCCACCCCGACAGGGGAGGAGGCTACGAGCAGTACTTC,CATSHPDRGGGYEQYF
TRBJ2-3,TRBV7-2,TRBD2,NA,TGTGCCAGTTCGGGAGGGTACACAGATACGCAGTATTTT,CASSGGYTDTQYF
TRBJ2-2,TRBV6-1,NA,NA,TGTGCCAGCAGCCTACGGGGAACCGGGGAGCTGTTTTTT,CASSLRGTGELFF
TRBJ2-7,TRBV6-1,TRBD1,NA,TGTGCCAGCAGTGATCCGGGACAGATCTACGAGCAGTACTTC,CASSDPGQIYEQYF
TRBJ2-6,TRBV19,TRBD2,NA,TGTGCCAGTAACACCATCCGCCTAGGTAGCGGGAGCTATGGAGGGGCCAACGTCCTGACTTTC,CASNTIRLGSGSYGGANVLTF
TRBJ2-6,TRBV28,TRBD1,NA,TGTGCCAGCAGTCCCTTAACAGGGGACTCTGGGGCCAACGTCCTGACTTTC,CASSPLTGDSGANVLTF
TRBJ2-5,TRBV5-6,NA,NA,TGTGCCAGCGGCCTGGAGGGAGGCGAGACCCAGTACTTC,CASGLEGGETQYF
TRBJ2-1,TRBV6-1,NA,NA,TGTGCCAGCACTGTCGACAGGGAGCAGTTCTTC,CASTVDREQFF
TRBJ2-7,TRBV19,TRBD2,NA,TGTGCCAGTAGTAGAGCAGGGACTAGTCTCTACGAGCAGTACTTC,CASSRAGTSLYEQYF
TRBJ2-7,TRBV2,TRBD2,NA,TGTGCCAGCACCACTAGGACTAGCAGCGGAACCTACGAGCAGTACTTC,CASTTRTSSGTYEQYF
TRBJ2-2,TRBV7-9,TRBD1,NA,TGTGCCAGCAGCCAACTTGGAGGACAGGGGTTATCCGGGGAGCTGTTTTTT,CASSQLGGQGLSGELFF
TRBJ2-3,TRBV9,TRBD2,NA,TGTGCCAGCAGCGTAGCTAGCGGGGGAGGTACGCAGTATTTT,CASSVASGGGTQYF
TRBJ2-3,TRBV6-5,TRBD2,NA,TGTGCCATCCAGCGCGGGAGGACAGATACGCAGTATTTT,CAIQRGRTDTQYF
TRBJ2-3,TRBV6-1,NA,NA,TGTGCCAGCAGTGAAGACAGCTGGGTCGGTACGCAGTATTTT,CASSEDSWVGTQYF
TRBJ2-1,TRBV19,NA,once,TGTGCCAGTAGTATAGAGCGGGATGAGCAGTTCTTC,CASSIERDEQFF
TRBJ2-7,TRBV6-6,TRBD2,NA,TGTGCCAGCAGTTACTCTTCTAGCGGGGGGTACGAGCAGTACTTC,CASSYSSSGGYEQYF
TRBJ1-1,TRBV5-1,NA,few,TGCGCCAGCAGCTTGGGGGGACTTGGGAGGGGCACTGAAGCTTTCTTT,CASSLGGLGRGTEAFF
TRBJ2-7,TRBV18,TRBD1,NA,TGTGCCAGCTCACGATCGACAGGGGAAGTGGCGTACTTC,CASSRSTGEVAYF
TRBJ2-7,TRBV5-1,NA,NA,TGCGCCAGCAGCTTGGATCCGAGCTCCTACGAGCAGTACTTC,CASSLDPSSYEQYF
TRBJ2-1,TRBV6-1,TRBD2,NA,TGTGCCAGTATCGGGACTAGCAATGAGCAGTTCTTC,CASIGTSNEQFF
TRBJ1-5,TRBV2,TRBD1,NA,TGTGCCAGCAGGGGGACAGGGGCGGGACAGCCCCAGCATTTT,CASRGTGAGQPQHF
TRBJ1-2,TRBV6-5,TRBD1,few,TGTGCCAGCAGTTATCTACAGGGGGCGCTTGGCTACACCTTC,CASSYLQGALGYTF
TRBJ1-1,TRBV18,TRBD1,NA,TGTGCCAGCTCACCACCGTTCAGGGGGCAGACTGAAGCTTTCTTT,CASSPPFRGQTEAFF
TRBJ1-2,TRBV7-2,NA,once,TGTGCCAGCAGCTTAGGGCAGGGGTATGGCTACACCTTC,CASSLGQGYGYTF
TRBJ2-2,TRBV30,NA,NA,TGTGCCTGGAGTTTTGAGGGTTTCGGCACCGGGGAGCTGTTTTTT,CAWSFEGFGTGELFF
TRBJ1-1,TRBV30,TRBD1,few,TGTGCCTGGAGTGACGGGCCTACAGGGGGCACTGAAGCTTTCTTT,CAWSDGPTGGTEAFF